This T cell receptor beta chain was retrieved from a study of blood T cell repertoires in COVID-19. As for the study in general: The United States, Italy and Spain provided the acute and convalescent COVID-19 samples. Nucleic acid was either cDNA or gDNA, and it came from T cells, B-cell-depleted T cells, or PBMCs.

Per the original methods: Quantification of nucleated cells was approximated via reference gene primer amplification. Libraries were prepared by immunoSEQ multiplex PCR; TCRdb keeps only in-frame clonotypes and omits some of them. Clonal size and the V and J genes are those of that table, whereas D and trimming came from the DNA. The table records tens of thousands of clones, 75% to 90% of them present only once. Trimming left V 2 bases short and J 0 bases short, with 8 bases between. This CDR3 contains 15 residues. Germline V CDR1 and CDR2: LNHDA, SQIVND (reference sequence). Input material: peripheral blood. The receptor was derived from a man older than 75 with acute or convalescent COVID-19. The rearrangement links TRBV19 to TRBJ2-1, with unresolved D. CDR3 protein: CASSISRSSYNEQFF. DNA of the CDR3: TGTGCCAGTAGTATATCTCGGAGCTCCTACAATGAGCAGTTCTTC.